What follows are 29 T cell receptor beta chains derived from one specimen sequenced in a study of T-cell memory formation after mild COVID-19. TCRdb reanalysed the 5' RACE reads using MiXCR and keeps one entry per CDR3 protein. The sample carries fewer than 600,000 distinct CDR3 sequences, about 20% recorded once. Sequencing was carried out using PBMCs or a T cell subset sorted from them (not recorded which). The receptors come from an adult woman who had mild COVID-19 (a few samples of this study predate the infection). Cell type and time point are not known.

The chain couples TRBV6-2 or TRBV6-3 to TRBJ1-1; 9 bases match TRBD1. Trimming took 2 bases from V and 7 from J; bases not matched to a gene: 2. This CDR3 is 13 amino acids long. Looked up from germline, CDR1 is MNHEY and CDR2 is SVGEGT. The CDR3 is CASSYRDRDEAFF. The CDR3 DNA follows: TGTGCCAGCAGTTACCGGGACAGGGATGAAGCTTTCTTT.

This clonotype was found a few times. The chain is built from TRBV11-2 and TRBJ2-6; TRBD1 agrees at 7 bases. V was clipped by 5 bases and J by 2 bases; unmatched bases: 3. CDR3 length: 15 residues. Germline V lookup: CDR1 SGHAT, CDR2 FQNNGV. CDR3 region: CASSPQGPGANVLTF. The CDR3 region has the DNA TGTGCCAGCAGCCCACAGGGGCCTGGGGCCAACGTCCTGACTTTC.

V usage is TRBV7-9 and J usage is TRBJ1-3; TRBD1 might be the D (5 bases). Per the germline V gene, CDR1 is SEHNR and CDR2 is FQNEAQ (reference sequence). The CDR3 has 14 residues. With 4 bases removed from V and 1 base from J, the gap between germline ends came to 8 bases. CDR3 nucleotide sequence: TGTGCCAGCAGCTCGGGACGATCTGGAAACACCATATATTTT. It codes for CASSSGRSGNTIYF. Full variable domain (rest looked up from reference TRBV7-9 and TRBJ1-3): DTGVSQNPRHKITKRGQNVTFRCDPISEHNRLYWYRQTLGQGPEFLTYFQNEAQLEKSRLLSDRFSAERPKGSFSTLEIQRTEQGDSAMYLCASSSGRSGNTIYFGEGSWLTVV.

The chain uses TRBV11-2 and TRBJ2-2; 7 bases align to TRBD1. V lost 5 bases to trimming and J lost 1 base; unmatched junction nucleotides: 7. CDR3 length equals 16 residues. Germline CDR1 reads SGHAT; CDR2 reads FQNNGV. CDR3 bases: TGTGCCAGCAGCCCCCTACAGGGGCGGAACACCGGGGAGCTGTTTTTT. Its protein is CASSPLQGRNTGELFF.

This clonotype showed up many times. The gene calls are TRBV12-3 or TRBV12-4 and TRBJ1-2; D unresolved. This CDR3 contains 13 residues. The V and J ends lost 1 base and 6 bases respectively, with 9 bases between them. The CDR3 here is CASSLGAGNGYTF. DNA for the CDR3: TGTGCCAGCAGTTTAGGAGCAGGAAATGGCTACACCTTC.

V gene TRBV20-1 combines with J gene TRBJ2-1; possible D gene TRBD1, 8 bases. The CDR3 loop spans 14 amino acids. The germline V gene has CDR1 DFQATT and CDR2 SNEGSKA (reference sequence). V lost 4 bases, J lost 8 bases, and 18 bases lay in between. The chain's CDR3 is CSATHRQGRDEQFF. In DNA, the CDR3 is TGCAGTGCTACCCACCGACAGGGGAGGGATGAGCAGTTCTTC.

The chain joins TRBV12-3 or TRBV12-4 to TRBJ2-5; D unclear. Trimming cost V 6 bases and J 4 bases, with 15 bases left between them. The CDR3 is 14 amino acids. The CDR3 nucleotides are TGTGCCAGCAGCCCCCACCTCTCCACAGAGACCCAGTACTTC. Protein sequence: CASSPHLSTETQYF.

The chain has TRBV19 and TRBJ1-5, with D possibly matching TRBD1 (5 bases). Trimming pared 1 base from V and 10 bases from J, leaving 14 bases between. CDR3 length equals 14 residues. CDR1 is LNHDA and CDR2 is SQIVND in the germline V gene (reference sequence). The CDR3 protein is CASSIATGGGPQHF. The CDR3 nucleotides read TGTGCCAGTAGTATAGCTACAGGTGGTGGCCCCCAGCATTTT.

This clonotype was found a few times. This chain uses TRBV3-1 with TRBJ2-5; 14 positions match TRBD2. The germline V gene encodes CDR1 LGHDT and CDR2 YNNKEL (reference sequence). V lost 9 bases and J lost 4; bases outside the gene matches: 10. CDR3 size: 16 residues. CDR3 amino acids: CASDLTSGGARETQYF. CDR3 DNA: TGTGCCAGTGACTTGACTAGCGGGGGGGCCCGAGAGACCCAGTACTTC.

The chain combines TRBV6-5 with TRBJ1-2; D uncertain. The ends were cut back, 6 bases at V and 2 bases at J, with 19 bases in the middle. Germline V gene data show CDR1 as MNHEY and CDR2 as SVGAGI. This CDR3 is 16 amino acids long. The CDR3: CASRNAYNLLNYGYTF. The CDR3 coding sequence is TGTGCCAGCAGAAACGCCTACAACCTCCTCAACTATGGCTACACCTTC.

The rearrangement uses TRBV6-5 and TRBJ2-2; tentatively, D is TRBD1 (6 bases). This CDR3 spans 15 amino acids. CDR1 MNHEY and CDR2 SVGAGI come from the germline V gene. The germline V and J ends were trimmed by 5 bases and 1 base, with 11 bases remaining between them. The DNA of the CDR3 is TGTGCCAGCAGTCTTACAGGGATGAACACCGGGGAGCTGTTTTTT. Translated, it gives CASSLTGMNTGELFF.

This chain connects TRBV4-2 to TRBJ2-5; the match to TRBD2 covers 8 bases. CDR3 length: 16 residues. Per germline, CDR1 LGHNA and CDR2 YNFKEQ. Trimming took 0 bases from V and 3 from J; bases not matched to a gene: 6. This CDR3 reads CASSQDQRGRKETQYF. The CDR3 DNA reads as TGTGCCAGCAGCCAAGATCAGCGGGGGAGAAAAGAGACCCAGTACTTC.

CDR3 region: CASSSLYRETQYF. In DNA form, the CDR3 reads TGCGCCAGCAGCTCCCTCTACCGGGAGACCCAGTACTTC. The V and J genes are TRBV5-1 and TRBJ2-5; D gene uncertain. The CDR3 totals 13 residues. V lost 3 bases and J 5 bases, leaving 11 bases between the germline ends. Per germline, CDR1 SGHRS and CDR2 YFSETQ.

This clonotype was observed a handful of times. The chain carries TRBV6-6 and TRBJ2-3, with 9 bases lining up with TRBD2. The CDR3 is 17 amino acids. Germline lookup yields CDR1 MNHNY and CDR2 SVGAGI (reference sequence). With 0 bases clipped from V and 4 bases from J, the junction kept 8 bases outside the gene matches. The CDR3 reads CASSYSSSGRLADTQYF. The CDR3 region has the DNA TGTGCCAGCAGTTACTCGAGTAGCGGGAGACTTGCAGATACGCAGTATTTT.

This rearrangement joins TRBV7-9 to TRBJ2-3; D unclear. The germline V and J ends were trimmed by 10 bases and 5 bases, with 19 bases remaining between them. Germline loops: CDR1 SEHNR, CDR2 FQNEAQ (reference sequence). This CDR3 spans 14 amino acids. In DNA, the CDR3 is TGTGCCACAAAATACCTCTCTTTGAGAGATACGCAGTATTTT. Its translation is CATKYLSLRDTQYF.

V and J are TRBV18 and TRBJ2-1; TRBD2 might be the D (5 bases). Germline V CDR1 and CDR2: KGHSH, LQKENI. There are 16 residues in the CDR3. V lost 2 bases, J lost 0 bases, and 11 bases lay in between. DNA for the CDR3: TGTGCCAGCTCACCAACGCGAAGCGGCTCCTACAATGAGCAGTTCTTC. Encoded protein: CASSPTRSGSYNEQFF. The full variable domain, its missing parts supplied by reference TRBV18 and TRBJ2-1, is NAGVMQNPRHLVRRRGQEARLRCSPMKGHSHVYWYRQLPEEGLKFMVYLQKENIIDESGMPKERFSAEFPKEGPSILRIQQVVRGDSAAYFCASSPTRSGSYNEQFFGPGTRLTVL.

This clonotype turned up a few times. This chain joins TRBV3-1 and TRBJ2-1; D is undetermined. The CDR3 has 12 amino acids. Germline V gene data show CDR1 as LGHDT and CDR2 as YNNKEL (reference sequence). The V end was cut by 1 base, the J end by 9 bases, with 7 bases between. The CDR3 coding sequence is TGTGCCAGCAGCCAAGTTCCTGGTGAGCAGTTCTTC. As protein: CASSQVPGEQFF.

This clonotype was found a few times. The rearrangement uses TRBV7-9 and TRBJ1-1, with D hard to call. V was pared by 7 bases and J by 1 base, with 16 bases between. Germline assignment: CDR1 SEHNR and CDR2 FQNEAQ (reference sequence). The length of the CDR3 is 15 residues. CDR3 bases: TGTGCCAGCACCATCCTCGGATCATCGAACACTGAAGCTTTCTTT. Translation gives CASTILGSSNTEAFF.

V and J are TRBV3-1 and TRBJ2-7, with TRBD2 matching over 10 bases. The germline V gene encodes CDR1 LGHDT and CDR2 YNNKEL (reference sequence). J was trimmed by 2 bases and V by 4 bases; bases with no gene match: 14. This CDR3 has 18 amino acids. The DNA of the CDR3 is TGTGCCAGCAGCCGAATCCCCTCGTGGCTAGCGGGGGCCTACGAGCAGTACTTC. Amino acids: CASSRIPSWLAGAYEQYF.

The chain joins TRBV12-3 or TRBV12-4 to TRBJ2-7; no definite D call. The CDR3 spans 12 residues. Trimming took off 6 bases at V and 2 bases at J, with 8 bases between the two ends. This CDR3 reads CASSQFAYEQYF. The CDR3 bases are TGTGCCAGCAGCCAATTCGCCTACGAGCAGTACTTC.

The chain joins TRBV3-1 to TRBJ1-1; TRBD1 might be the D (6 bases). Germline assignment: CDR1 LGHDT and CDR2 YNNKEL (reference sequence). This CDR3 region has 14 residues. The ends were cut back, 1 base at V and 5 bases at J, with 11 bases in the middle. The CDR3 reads CASSQALGTTEAFF. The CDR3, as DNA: TGTGCCAGCAGCCAAGCCCTTGGGACAACTGAAGCTTTCTTT.

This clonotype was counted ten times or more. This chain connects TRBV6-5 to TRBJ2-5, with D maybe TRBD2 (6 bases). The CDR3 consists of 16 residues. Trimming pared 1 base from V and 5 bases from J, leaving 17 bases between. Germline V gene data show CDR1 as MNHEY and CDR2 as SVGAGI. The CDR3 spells CASSYYGGTPRETQYF. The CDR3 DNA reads TGTGCCAGCAGTTACTATGGGGGGACCCCGCGGGAGACCCAGTACTTC.

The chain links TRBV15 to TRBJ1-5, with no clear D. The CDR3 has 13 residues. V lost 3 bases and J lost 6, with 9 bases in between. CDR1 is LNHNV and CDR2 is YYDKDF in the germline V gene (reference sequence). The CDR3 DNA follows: TGTGCCACCAGCAGGAACGATCGTCAGCCCCAGCATTTT. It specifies CATSRNDRQPQHF. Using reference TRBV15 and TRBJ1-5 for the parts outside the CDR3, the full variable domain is DAMVIQNPRYQVTQFGKPVTLSCSQTLNHNVMYWYQQKSSQAPKLLFHYYDKDFNNEADTPDNFQSRRPNTSFCFLDIRSPGLGDTAMYLCATSRNDRQPQHFGDGTRLSIL.

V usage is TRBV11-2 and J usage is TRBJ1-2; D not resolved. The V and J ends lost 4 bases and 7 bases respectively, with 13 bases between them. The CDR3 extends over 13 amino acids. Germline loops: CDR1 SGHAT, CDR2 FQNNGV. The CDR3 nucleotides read TGTGCCAGCAGCTCCCCTCCCGGCCTTGGCTACACCTTC. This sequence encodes CASSSPPGLGYTF.

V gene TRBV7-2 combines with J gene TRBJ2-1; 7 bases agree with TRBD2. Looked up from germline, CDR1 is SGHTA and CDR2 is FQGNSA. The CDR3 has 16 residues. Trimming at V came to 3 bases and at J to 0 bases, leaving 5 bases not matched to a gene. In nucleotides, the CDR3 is TGTGCCAGCAGCTTGGGCGGGAGCCCCTCCTACAATGAGCAGTTCTTC. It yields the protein CASSLGGSPSYNEQFF. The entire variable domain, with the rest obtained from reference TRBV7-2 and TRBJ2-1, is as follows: GAGVSQSPSNKVTEKGKDVELRCDPISGHTALYWYRQSLGQGLEFLIYFQGNSAPDKSGLPSDRFSAERTGGSVSTLTIQRTQQEDSAVYLCASSLGGSPSYNEQFFGPGTRLTVL.

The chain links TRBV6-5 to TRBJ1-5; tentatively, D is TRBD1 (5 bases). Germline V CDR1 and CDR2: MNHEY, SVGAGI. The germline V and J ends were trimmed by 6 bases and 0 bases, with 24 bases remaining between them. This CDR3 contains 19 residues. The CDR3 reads CASRATVRWGGRSNQPQHF. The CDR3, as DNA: TGTGCCAGCAGAGCCACCGTTAGGTGGGGCGGACGTAGCAATCAGCCCCAGCATTTT.

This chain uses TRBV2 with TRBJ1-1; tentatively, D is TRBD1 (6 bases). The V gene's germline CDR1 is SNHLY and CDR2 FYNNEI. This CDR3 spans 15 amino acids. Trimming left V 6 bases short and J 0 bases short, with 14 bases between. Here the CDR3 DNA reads TGTGCCAGCAGCCCTAGAACAGGGCTGAACACTGAAGCTTTCTTT. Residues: CASSPRTGLNTEAFF.

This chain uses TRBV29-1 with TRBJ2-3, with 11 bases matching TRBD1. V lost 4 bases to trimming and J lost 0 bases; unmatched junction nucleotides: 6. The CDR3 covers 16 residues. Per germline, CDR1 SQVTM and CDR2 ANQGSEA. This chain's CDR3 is CSVGGDRGTSTDTQYF. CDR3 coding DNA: TGCAGCGTTGGGGGGGACAGGGGGACTAGCACAGATACGCAGTATTTT.

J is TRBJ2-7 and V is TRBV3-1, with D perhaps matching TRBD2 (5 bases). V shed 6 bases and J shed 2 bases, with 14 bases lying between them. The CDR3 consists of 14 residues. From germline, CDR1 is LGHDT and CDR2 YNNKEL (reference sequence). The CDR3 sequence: CASSSPSTAYEQYF. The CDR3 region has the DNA TGTGCCAGCAGTTCTCCTAGCACTGCCTACGAGCAGTACTTC.